The T cell receptor (beta chain) described here comes from a study of T cell repertoires in cytomegalovirus infection. Study-level results: Accumulated public TCR beta family frequency recognized individuals carrying CMV together with the relevant HLA.

This clonotype was seen a few times. Antigen: not known. TCRdb reprocessed the reads via MiXCR and lists one record per CDR3 protein. Of some 450,000 distinct CDR3 sequences in the sample, under 40% were seen once. The receptor's source is a human donor in good health (CMV status not recorded). Some clones in this sample may be carry-over from other donors' samples. Sequences were obtained from PBMCs.

CDR3 coding DNA: TGTGCCAGCAGTTGGTCAGCGGCCTACAGGGTGCAGTATTTT. It codes for CASSWSAAYRVQYF. The chain links TRBV27 to TRBJ2-3, with a weak D call TRBD1 (6 bases). The CDR3 has 14 residues. V was trimmed by 4 bases and J by 11 bases, leaving 19 bases between them. Per germline, CDR1 MNHEY and CDR2 SMNVEV (reference sequence).